Listed here are 20 T cell receptor beta chains from one sample, sequenced in a study of cytomegalovirus exposure and HLA in healthy donors. The primer mix had 60 Vbeta and 13 Jbeta primers. Some clones are missing from TCRdb's copy, which holds only in-frame ones; the method was immunoSEQ multiplex PCR. This table holds around 130,000 clones, 75% to 85% found once. The sequenced material came from PBMCs. The receptors were sampled from a girl aged 2 to 10 in good health and CMV-seronegative.

The gene calls are TRBV7-9 and TRBJ2-5; 13 bases align to TRBD2. This CDR3 comprises 17 residues. V gave up 5 bases and J gave up 1 base; unmatched junction bases: 7. CDR1 SEHNR and CDR2 FQNEAQ come from the germline V gene (reference sequence). The CDR3 region is CASSPGGLAGFQETQYF. For the CDR3, the DNA is TGTGCCAGCAGCCCAGGGGGACTAGCGGGGTTCCAAGAGACCCAGTACTTC.

The chain couples TRBV5-6 to TRBJ2-7; D might be TRBD2 (6 bases). Trimming left V 4 bases short and J 0 bases short, with 14 bases between. The CDR3 spans 15 residues. The germline CDR1 and CDR2 sequences are SGHDT and YYEEEE. The CDR3 sequence is CASSLPWGDSYEQYF. CDR3 in DNA: TGTGCCAGCAGCCTCCCATGGGGGGACTCCTACGAGCAGTACTTC.

The J gene is TRBJ1-3, the V gene TRBV7-5; the D call in the table, TRBD1, was not verified against the DNA. TRBV7-5 is described as a pseudogene. The length of the CDR3 is 19 residues. As DNA, the CDR3 is TGTGTCAGAAGTTCTCTACCCGGACAGAAAGATTACTCTGGAAACACCATATATTTT. Amino acid sequence: CVRSSLPGQKDYSGNTIYF.

The chain uses TRBV4-3 and TRBJ1-4; maybe TRBD1 (5 bases). Germline values: CDR1 LGHNA, CDR2 YSLEER. The CDR3 is made up of 18 amino acids. V shed 4 bases and J shed 1 base, with 19 bases lying between them. CDR3 residues: CASSRYPLSGKTNEKLFF. CDR3 bases: TGCGCCAGCAGCCGATACCCTCTATCAGGGAAAACTAATGAAAAACTGTTTTTT.

By sample fraction, this clone is medium-sized. The genes are TRBV30 and TRBJ2-7; a weak D match, TRBD1 (6 bases). Trimming shortened V by 0 bases and J by 2 bases, and 11 bases separated the two germline ends. This CDR3 has 14 residues. In germline, CDR1 is GTSNPN, CDR2 SVGIG (reference sequence). CDR3 nucleotides: TGTGCCTGGAGTGTAGGGGGATATCCCTACGAGCAGTACTTC. Its protein product is CAWSVGGYPYEQYF.

This chain links TRBV5-6 with TRBJ2-5, with D possibly being TRBD1 (6 bases). The end of the DNA fits TRBJ2-7 better, so the J call may be wrong. This CDR3 is built from 14 residues. Germline lookup yields CDR1 SGHDT and CDR2 YYEEEE. The chain's CDR3 is CASSAGQWGYEQYF. CDR3 DNA sequence: TGTGCCAGCAGCGCTGGACAGTGGGGCTACGAGCAGTACTTC.

A few counts support this clone. This CDR3 reads CAWSVAGTGWGGYTF. CDR3 nucleotide sequence: TGTGCCTGGAGTGTGGCTGGGACAGGGTGGGGTGGCTACACCTTC. This rearrangement joins TRBV30 to TRBJ1-2; 9 bases fit TRBD1. Germline lookup yields CDR1 GTSNPN and CDR2 SVGIG (reference sequence). V gave up 0 bases and J gave up 7 bases; unmatched junction bases: 9. The CDR3 length is 15 residues.

The V call is TRBV29-1, the J call TRBJ2-5; 7 nucleotides line up with TRBD1. V trimming: 3 bases; J trimming: 11 bases; junction bases outside the gene matches: 9. The CDR3 extends over 12 amino acids. From germline, CDR1 is SQVTM and CDR2 ANQGSEA. The CDR3 DNA sequence: TGCAGCGTTGACCGGGACAGCGGAGAGCAGTACTTC. Protein product: CSVDRDSGEQYF.

This chain joins TRBV20-1 and TRBJ1-2; D unresolved. The CDR3 contains 11 residues. Germline V gives CDR1 DFQATT, CDR2 SNEGSKA (reference sequence). Trimming left V 0 bases short and J 8 bases short, with 7 bases between. CDR3 protein: CSAREIRGYTF. The CDR3 bases are TGCAGTGCTAGAGAAATACGGGGCTACACCTTC.

This clone was found a few times. The gene calls are TRBV6-6 and TRBJ2-1; 7 bases align to TRBD1. CDR3 size: 16 residues. Germline loops: CDR1 MNHNY, CDR2 SVGAGI (reference sequence). Trimming cost V 4 bases and J 4 bases; bases outside gene matches: 10. The DNA for the CDR3 is TGTGCCAGCAGTTCTGGGACAGCTAGTGTTTACAATGAGCAGTTCTTC. Translated, it gives CASSSGTASVYNEQFF.

This clone came up once. This chain connects TRBV27 to TRBJ2-7, with 7 bases aligning to TRBD2. This CDR3 contains 17 residues. The germline CDR1 and CDR2 sequences are MNHEY and SMNVEV (reference sequence). With V trimmed by 3 bases and J by 2 bases, 13 bases remained unmatched. CDR3: CASSFGLGGGRTYEQYF. In nucleotides, the CDR3 is TGTGCCAGCAGTTTTGGTCTGGGCGGGGGACGAACCTACGAGCAGTACTTC.

The V and J genes are TRBV5-8 and TRBJ1-1, with D possibly TRBD1 on 5 matching bases. V dropped 6 bases and J dropped 4 bases, with 22 bases sitting between them. Per the germline V gene, CDR1 is SGHTS and CDR2 is YDEGEE. The CDR3 runs to 16 residues. DNA for the CDR3: TGTGCCAGCAACGGCATGGGGACTCCCTTGGGCACTGAAGCTTTCTTT. Amino acid sequence: CASNGMGTPLGTEAFF.

The chain uses TRBV9 and TRBJ2-5, with 7 bases that match TRBD2. CDR3 size: 14 residues. Unmatched junction bases numbered 5, after V lost 2 bases and J lost 4 bases. The germline gives CDR1 SGDLS, CDR2 YYNGEE. The CDR3 is CASSVAGVRETQYF. The CDR3 DNA sequence: TGTGCCAGCAGCGTTGCGGGAGTCCGAGAGACCCAGTACTTC.

This clone occurred once. This sequence joins TRBV27 and TRBJ2-7, with 8 bases fitting TRBD1. This CDR3 is built from 14 residues. Trimming removed 2 bases from V and 4 bases from J; junction bases left unmatched: 4. The germline V gene encodes CDR1 MNHEY and CDR2 SMNVEV (reference sequence). The CDR3 loop is CASSLPGGTYEQYF. CDR3 DNA sequence: TGTGCCAGCAGTTTACCAGGGGGCACGTACGAGCAGTACTTC.

The chain couples TRBV5-1 to TRBJ1-4, with D possibly matching TRBD1 (5 bases). Germline CDR1 SGHRS, CDR2 YFSETQ. V dropped 8 bases and J dropped 5 bases, with 16 bases sitting between them. The CDR3 has 14 residues. The CDR3 loop reads CASTLGAGNEKLFF. CDR3 in DNA: TGCGCCAGTACCTTAGGGGCGGGGAATGAAAAACTGTTTTTT.

The chain has TRBV6-6 and TRBJ1-6; D perhaps matches TRBD1 (6 bases). V was shortened by 8 bases and J by 7 bases, with 18 bases between the two germline ends. The CDR3 runs 15 residues. Germline V gives CDR1 MNHNY, CDR2 SVGAGI (reference sequence). The CDR3 reads CASGGQGALNSPLHF. The CDR3 coding sequence is TGTGCCAGCGGGGGACAAGGGGCGTTGAATTCACCCCTCCACTTT.

In regard to this clone: Relative to the germline gene, one junction end is altered; a read error may explain this. The chain uses TRBV7-7 and TRBJ2-5; 8 bases agree with TRBD2. The germline V gene encodes CDR1 SSHAT and CDR2 FNYEAQ (reference sequence). This CDR3 is 14 amino acids long. CDR3 amino acids: CASSYAGGGETQYF. The CDR3, as DNA: TGTGCTAGCAGCTATGCGGGGGGAGGCGAGACCCAGTACTTC. Full variable domain (remainder filled in from reference TRBV7-7 and TRBJ2-5): GAGVSQSPRYKVTKRGQDVTLRCDPISSHATLYWYQQALGQGPEFLTYFNYEAQPDKSGLPSDRFSAERPEGSISTLTIQRTEQRDSAMYRCASSYAGGGETQYFGPGTRLLVL.

This chain uses TRBV30 with TRBJ2-7; D is unresolved. The CDR3 length is 10 residues. Germline V CDR1 and CDR2: GTSNPN, SVGIG (reference sequence). V lost 2 bases, J lost 5 bases, and 4 bases lay in between. The CDR3 protein is CAWSRDEQYF. In DNA, the CDR3 is TGTGCCTGGAGTCGGGACGAGCAGTACTTC. The full variable domain, with the rest looked up from reference TRBV30 and TRBJ2-7, is SQTIHQWPATLVQPVGSPLSLECTVEGTSNPNLYWYRQAAGRGLQLLFYSVGIGQISSEVPQNLSASRPQDRQFILSSKKLLLSDSGFYLCAWSRDEQYFGPGTRLTVT.

The chain carries TRBV19 and TRBJ2-3; D might be TRBD1 (5 bases). Trimming left V 1 base short and J 5 bases short, with 13 bases between. Germline-derived CDR1 and CDR2 are LNHDA and SQIVND (reference sequence). The CDR3 consists of 15 residues. The chain's CDR3 is CASSIGPQGRDTQYF. CDR3 bases: TGTGCCAGTAGTATAGGTCCCCAGGGAAGAGATACGCAGTATTTT.

J is TRBJ2-3 and V is TRBV21-1; TRBD2, the table's D call, was not compared with the DNA. TRBV21-1 is a pseudogene locus. This CDR3 has 13 residues. CDR3 bases: TGTACCTACCGGGAGTTAAGCACAGATACGCAGTATTTT. Protein: CTYRELSTDTQYF.